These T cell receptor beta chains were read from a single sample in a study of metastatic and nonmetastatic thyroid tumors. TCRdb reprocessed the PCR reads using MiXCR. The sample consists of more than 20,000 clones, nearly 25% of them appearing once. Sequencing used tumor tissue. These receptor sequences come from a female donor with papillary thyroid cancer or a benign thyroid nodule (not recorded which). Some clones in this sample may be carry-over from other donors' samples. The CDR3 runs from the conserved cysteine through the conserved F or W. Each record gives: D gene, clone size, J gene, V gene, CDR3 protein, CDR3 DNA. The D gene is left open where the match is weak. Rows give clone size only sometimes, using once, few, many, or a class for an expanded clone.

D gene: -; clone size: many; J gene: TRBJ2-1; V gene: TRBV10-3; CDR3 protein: CAISDGGSSYNEQFF; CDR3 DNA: TGTGCCATCAGTGACGGTGGGAGCTCCTACAATGAGCAGTTCTTC
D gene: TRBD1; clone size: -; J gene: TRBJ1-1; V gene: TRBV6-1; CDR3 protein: CASRTGQGDTEAFF; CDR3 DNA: TGTGCCAGCAGGACCGGACAGGGGGACACTGAAGCTTTCTTT
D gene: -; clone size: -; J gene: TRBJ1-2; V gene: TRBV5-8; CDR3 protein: CASSSSPRGLLGYTF; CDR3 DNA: TGTGCCAGCAGCTCGTCCCCACGAGGGCTGTTGGGCTACACCTTC
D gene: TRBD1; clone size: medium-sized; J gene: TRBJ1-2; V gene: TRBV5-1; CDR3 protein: CASSLQGSHGYTF; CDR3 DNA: TGCGCCAGCAGCTTACAGGGGAGCCATGGCTACACCTTC
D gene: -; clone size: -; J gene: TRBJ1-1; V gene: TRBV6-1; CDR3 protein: CASSEMWNTEAFF; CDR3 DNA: TGTGCCAGCAGTGAAATGTGGAACACTGAAGCTTTCTTT
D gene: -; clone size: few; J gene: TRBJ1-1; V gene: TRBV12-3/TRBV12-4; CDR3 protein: CASSLSRGTEAFF; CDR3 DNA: TGTGCCAGCAGTTTATCTCGGGGAACTGAAGCTTTCTTT
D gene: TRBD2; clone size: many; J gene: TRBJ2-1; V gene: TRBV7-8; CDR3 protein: CASSLRLAGGTEQFF; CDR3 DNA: TGTGCCAGCAGCTTGCGACTAGCGGGAGGGACTGAGCAGTTCTTC
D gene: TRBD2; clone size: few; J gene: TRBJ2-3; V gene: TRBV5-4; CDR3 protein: CASSLGTSGSFGTDTQYF; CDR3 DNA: TGTGCCAGCAGCTTGGGTACTAGCGGGAGTTTTGGCACAGATACGCAGTATTTT
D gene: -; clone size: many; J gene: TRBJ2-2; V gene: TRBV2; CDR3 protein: CASSLQVVGTGELFF; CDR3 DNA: TGTGCCAGCAGCCTACAGGTGGTAGGCACCGGGGAGCTGTTTTTT
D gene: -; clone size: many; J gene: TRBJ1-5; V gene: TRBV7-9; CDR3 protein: CASSFGGAGQPQHF; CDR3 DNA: TGTGCCAGCAGCTTTGGGGGCGCGGGGCAGCCCCAGCATTTT
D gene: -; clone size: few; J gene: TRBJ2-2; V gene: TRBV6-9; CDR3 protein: CASSYMAGTGYLFF; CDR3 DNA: TGTGCCAGCAGTTATATGGCGGGAACCGGGTATCTGTTTTTT
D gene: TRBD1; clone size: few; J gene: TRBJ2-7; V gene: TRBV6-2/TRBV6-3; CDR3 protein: CASSYSGTGGEQYF; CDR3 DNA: TGTGCCAGCAGTTACTCGGGGACAGGGGGCGAGCAGTACTTC
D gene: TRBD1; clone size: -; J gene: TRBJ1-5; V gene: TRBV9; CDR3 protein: CASSVGDSFQPQHF; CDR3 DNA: TGTGCCAGCAGCGTAGGGGACAGTTTTCAGCCCCAGCATTTT
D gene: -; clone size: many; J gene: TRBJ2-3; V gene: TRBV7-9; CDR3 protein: CASSPGMDTQYF; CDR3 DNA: TGTGCCAGCAGCCCGGGGATGGATACGCAGTATTTT
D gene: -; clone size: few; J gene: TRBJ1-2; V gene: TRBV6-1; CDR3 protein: CASSPRGGTGYTF; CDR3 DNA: TGTGCCAGCAGTCCCAGGGGAGGAACTGGCTACACCTTC
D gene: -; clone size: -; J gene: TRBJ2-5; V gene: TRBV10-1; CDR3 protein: CASSRTLLETQYF; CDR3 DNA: TGTGCCAGCAGTAGGACCCTCCTGGAGACCCAGTACTTC
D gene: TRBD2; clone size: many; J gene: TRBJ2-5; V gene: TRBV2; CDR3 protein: CASSETLAVRWETQYF; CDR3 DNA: TGTGCCAGCAGTGAAACCCTAGCGGTGAGGTGGGAGACCCAGTACTTC
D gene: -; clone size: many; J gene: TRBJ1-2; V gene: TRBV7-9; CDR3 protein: CASSFTDSRGYTF; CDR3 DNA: TGTGCCAGCAGCTTCACGGACAGCAGGGGCTACACCTTC
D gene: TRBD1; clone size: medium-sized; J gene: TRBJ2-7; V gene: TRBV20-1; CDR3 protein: CSARFTQGAHEQYF; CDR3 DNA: TGCAGTGCTAGATTTACCCAGGGGGCCCACGAGCAGTACTTC
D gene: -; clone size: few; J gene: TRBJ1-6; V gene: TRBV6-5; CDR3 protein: CASSLYRSYSPLHF; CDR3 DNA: TGTGCCAGCAGTTTGTATAGGTCCTATTCACCCCTCCACTTT
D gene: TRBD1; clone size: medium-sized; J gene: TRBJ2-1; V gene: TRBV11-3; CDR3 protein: CASRGTGSNEQFF; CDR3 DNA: TGTGCCAGCAGGGGGACAGGGTCAAATGAGCAGTTCTTC
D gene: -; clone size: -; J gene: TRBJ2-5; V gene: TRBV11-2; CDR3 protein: CASSRVSGETQYF; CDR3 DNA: TGTGCCAGCAGCAGAGTCTCCGGAGAGACCCAGTACTTC
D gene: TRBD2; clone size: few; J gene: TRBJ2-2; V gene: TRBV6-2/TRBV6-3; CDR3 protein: CASSTSGRARTGELFF; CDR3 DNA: TGCGCCAGCAGTACTAGCGGGAGGGCCCGCACCGGGGAGCTGTTTTTT
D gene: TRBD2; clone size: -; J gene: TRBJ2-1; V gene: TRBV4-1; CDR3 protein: CAISLGSSGGDNEQFF; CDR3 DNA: TGCGCCATCAGCCTGGGCTCTAGCGGGGGGGACAATGAGCAGTTCTTC
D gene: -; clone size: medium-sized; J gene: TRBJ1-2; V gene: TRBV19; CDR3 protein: CASSIGRLNGYTF; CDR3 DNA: TGTGCCAGTAGTATAGGGCGTTTGAATGGCTACACCTTC
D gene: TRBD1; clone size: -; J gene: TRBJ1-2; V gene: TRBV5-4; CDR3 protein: CASSLDRGNGGYTF; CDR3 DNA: TGTGCCAGCAGCTTGGACAGGGGGAATGGCGGCTACACCTTC
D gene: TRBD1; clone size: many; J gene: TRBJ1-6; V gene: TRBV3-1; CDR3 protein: CASSRYDRGTNSPLHF; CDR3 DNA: TGTGCCAGCAGCCGCTACGACAGGGGAACGAATTCACCCCTCCACTTT